The 7 T cell receptor beta chains given below trace back to one sample, sequenced in a study of siplizumab effects on memory and regulatory T cells. Profiled with immunoSEQ multiplex PCR; TCRdb holds only in-frame clones, not every one. The sample holds more than 60,000 clones, approximately 93% seen once. Sequencing was carried out using CD8+ T cells sorted from blood. The receptors here all came from a human donor in good health.

The chain is built from TRBV13 and TRBJ2-5; TRBD1 aligns across 7 bases. The CDR3 length is 15 residues. Germline lookup yields CDR1 PRHDT and CDR2 FYEKMQ (reference sequence). Trimming took 4 bases from V and 2 from J; bases not matched to a gene: 7. The CDR3 loop is CASSSRRQGQETQYF. For the CDR3, the DNA is TGTGCCAGCAGCTCGCGGAGACAGGGACAAGAGACCCAGTACTTC.

The chain carries TRBV5-1 and TRBJ2-3; 8 positions agree with TRBD2. This CDR3 spans 15 amino acids. In germline, CDR1 is SGHRS, CDR2 YFSETQ. J lost 2 bases, V lost 6 bases, and 8 bases had no gene match. The CDR3 DNA follows: TGCGCCAGCACCCTAGAAGCGGGGGCCACAGATACGCAGTATTTT. It specifies CASTLEAGATDTQYF.

J is TRBJ1-2 and V is TRBV27, with D unclear. There are 15 residues in the CDR3. CDR1 and CDR2 from the germline V gene are MNHEY and SMNVEV (reference sequence). V was trimmed by 5 bases and J by 3 bases, leaving 16 bases between them. DNA for the CDR3: TGTGCCAGCAGTCCGTCGGTGGGCACGGACTATGGCTACACCTTC. Translated: CASSPSVGTDYGYTF.

V usage is TRBV27 and J usage is TRBJ2-2; 7 positions match TRBD1. The V gene's germline CDR1 is MNHEY and CDR2 SMNVEV (reference sequence). The CDR3 spans 16 residues. With 5 bases clipped from V and 1 base from J, the junction kept 7 bases outside the gene matches. In nucleotides, the CDR3 is TGTGCCAGCAGTCCCCCGGGACAGATGAACACCGGGGAGCTGTTTTTT. It codes for CASSPPGQMNTGELFF.

The chain joins TRBV5-6 to TRBJ2-3, with D perhaps TRBD2 (6 bases). Deletions cut 4 bases from V and 1 base from J, with 16 bases between. Germline V lookup: CDR1 SGHDT, CDR2 YYEEEE. This CDR3 has 16 residues. The CDR3 nucleotides are TGTGCCAGCAGCCCATTGGGGGGATTGGGCACAGATACGCAGTATTTT. Its protein is CASSPLGGLGTDTQYF.

The genes are TRBV11-2 and TRBJ2-7; maybe TRBD2 (5 bases). The CDR3 covers 14 residues. Germline V CDR1 and CDR2: SGHAT, FQNNGV. V was cut by 1 base and J by 6 bases, with 13 bases left in between. The CDR3 loop is CASSLGGPEGEQYF. CDR3 DNA: TGTGCCAGCAGCTTAGGCGGGCCTGAGGGCGAGCAGTACTTC.

In nucleotides, the CDR3 is TGTGCCAGCGATTTTGGCACTGAAGCTTTCTTT. Translated, it gives CASDFGTEAFF. The chain is built from TRBV13 and TRBJ1-1, with D unclear. Germline V gene sequence: CDR1 PRHDT, CDR2 FYEKMQ (reference sequence). V lost 8 bases and J lost 4, with 8 bases in between. The CDR3 runs to 11 residues.